Shown below are 28 T cell receptor beta chains from a single sample sequenced in a study of blood T cells in healthy people across ages. A second about 7 to 12 cycle PCR used barcoded and J-beta primers. MiXCR was run by TCRdb on the 5' RACE reads, yielding one entry per CDR3 protein. This sample carries around 970,000 distinct CDR3 sequences, roughly 47% of them seen once, and the ten largest clones take about a fifth. Sequencing was carried out using blood. The receptors here all came from an older woman in good health.

As for this clonotype: At one end, the junction sequence differs from germline, possibly due to a read error. V usage is TRBV27 and J usage is TRBJ1-2; D possibly corresponds to TRBD1 (5 bases). CDR3 length: 14 amino acids. The germline CDR1 and CDR2 sequences are MNHEY and SMNVEV (reference sequence). CDR3 protein: CVSSSVTGSNGYTF. The CDR3 DNA reads as TGTGTCAGCAGTTCGGTAACAGGATCAAATGGCTACACCTTC.

This chain uses TRBV27 with TRBJ1-5; no firm D call. The germline V gene has CDR1 MNHEY and CDR2 SMNVEV (reference sequence). Trimming removed 5 bases at V and 1 base at J, with 9 bases between. The CDR3 has 14 residues. The CDR3 here is CASSRVASNQPQHF. In DNA, the CDR3 is TGTGCCAGCAGTCGTGTAGCGAGCAATCAGCCCCAGCATTTT.

V and J are TRBV5-1 and TRBJ2-7; 13 nucleotides line up with TRBD2. J was trimmed by 2 bases and V by 4 bases; bases with no gene match: 12. This CDR3 contains 18 residues. Germline V gene lookup returns CDR1 SGHRS and CDR2 YFSETQ. CDR3 DNA sequence: TGCGCCAGCAGCGAACTAGCGGGAGGGCCAGTAGACCCCTACGAGCAGTACTTC. Translation: CASSELAGGPVDPYEQYF.

The chain employs TRBV20-1 and TRBJ2-5, with TRBD1 identical over 10 bases. The assigned J gene may be wrong: the sequence end matches TRBJ2-7 better. The length of the CDR3 is 16 residues. The germline gives CDR1 DFQATT, CDR2 SNEGSKA (reference sequence). CDR3 bases: TGCAGTGCTCGGGACAGGGGTTCCCTACTCACCTACGAGCAGTACTTC. It specifies CSARDRGSLLTYEQYF.

This chain links TRBV12-3 or TRBV12-4 with TRBJ1-5; D unclear. V dropped 3 bases and J dropped 4 bases, with 7 bases sitting between them. This CDR3 has 13 amino acids. CDR3 in DNA: TGTGCCAGCAGTTTTTCCTTTAATCAGCCCCAGCATTTT. This gives the protein CASSFSFNQPQHF.

The chain is built from TRBV12-3 or TRBV12-4 and TRBJ2-7, with D maybe TRBD2 (6 bases). Trimming shortened V by 6 bases and J by 0 bases, and 18 bases separated the two germline ends. The CDR3 has 16 residues. In DNA form, the CDR3 reads TGTGCCAGCAGCTCCCTCTCGCTTAGCGGCTCCTACGAGCAGTACTTC. This codes for CASSSLSLSGSYEQYF.

V gene TRBV12-3 or TRBV12-4 combines with J gene TRBJ2-1; D is unclear. CDR3 length: 16 residues. V lost 6 bases, J lost 2 bases, and 17 bases lay in between. The CDR3 nucleotides read TGTGCCAGCAGCCTAAACTCGTACGGGCCCTACAATGAGCAGTTCTTC. It is translated as CASSLNSYGPYNEQFF.

CDR3 sequence reads: CSAARDYQPQHF. CDR3 in DNA: TGCAGTGCCGCCAGGGATTATCAGCCCCAGCATTTT. The chain recombines TRBV20-1 with TRBJ1-5; D is possibly TRBD1 (5 bases). The germline V and J ends were trimmed by 6 bases and 5 bases, with 11 bases remaining between them. The CDR3 has 12 residues. Germline loops: CDR1 DFQATT, CDR2 SNEGSKA (reference sequence).

The chain has TRBV29-1 and TRBJ2-7; a possible D gene is TRBD2 (5 bases). Trimming pared 1 base from V and 2 bases from J, leaving 9 bases between. The CDR3 spans 13 residues. The germline CDR1 and CDR2 sequences are SQVTM and ANQGSEA. The chain's CDR3 is CSVEGPGTYEQYF. DNA of the CDR3: TGCAGCGTTGAAGGTCCGGGAACCTACGAGCAGTACTTC.

This clonotype was observed a handful of times. The chain joins TRBV5-1 to TRBJ2-6; tentative D call: TRBD2 (5 bases). CDR1 is SGHRS, CDR2 YFSETQ, per germline. The CDR3 length is 18 residues. Deletions cut 1 base from V and 0 bases from J, with 14 bases between. The CDR3 here is CASSLIPGWSSGANVLTF. CDR3 nucleotide sequence: TGCGCCAGCAGCTTGATTCCGGGATGGAGCTCTGGGGCCAACGTCCTGACTTTC.

This clonotype was counted only a few times. The chain uses TRBV10-2 and TRBJ2-1; a possible D gene is TRBD2 (5 bases). The ends were cut back, 3 bases at V and 8 bases at J, with 14 bases in the middle. This CDR3 has 14 residues. Looked up from germline, CDR1 is WSHSY and CDR2 is SAAADI. CDR3 sequence (DNA): TGCGCCAGCAGTGACTATCAAGGGCGGGATGAGCAGTTCTTC. Its protein is CASSDYQGRDEQFF.

This clonotype was counted only a few times. The gene calls are TRBV18 and TRBJ2-3, with D perhaps TRBD2 (6 bases). The CDR3 contains 15 residues. With 3 bases removed from V and 5 bases from J, the gap between germline ends came to 15 bases. Looked up from germline, CDR1 is KGHSH and CDR2 is LQKENI. CDR3 protein: CASSPAGSGQDTQYF. In nucleotides, the CDR3 is TGTGCCAGCTCACCGGCGGGATCCGGGCAAGATACGCAGTATTTT.

The rearrangement uses TRBV29-1 and TRBJ2-5, with 8 positions matching TRBD2. V lost 4 bases to trimming and J lost 1 base; unmatched junction nucleotides: 5. CDR1 and CDR2 from the germline V gene are SQVTM and ANQGSEA. This CDR3 has 14 residues. The CDR3 region is CSVVAGTRQETQYF. Written as DNA, the CDR3 is TGCAGCGTTGTAGCGGGGACTCGCCAAGAGACCCAGTACTTC.

The gene calls are TRBV7-8 and TRBJ2-3, with 7 bases aligning to TRBD1. CDR1 and CDR2 (germline): SGHVS, FQNEAQ. The CDR3 spans 16 residues. V lost 4 bases, J lost 2 bases, and 9 bases stayed unmatched. CDR3 sequence reads: CASSSTGTENTDTQYF. In DNA form, the CDR3 reads TGTGCCAGCAGCTCGACCGGGACAGAAAACACAGATACGCAGTATTTT.

The CDR3 here is CASRRTGRNTEAFF. DNA of the CDR3: TGTGCCAGCAGGCGGACAGGTCGGAACACTGAAGCTTTCTTT. This sequence joins TRBV6-5 and TRBJ1-1; TRBD1 aligns across 7 bases. J gave up 1 base and V 6 bases, and 5 bases lay outside the gene matches. The germline CDR1 and CDR2 sequences are MNHEY and SVGAGI. This CDR3 contains 14 residues.

This clonotype came up once. The J gene is TRBJ1-2, the V gene TRBV15; the match to TRBD1 covers 8 bases. Germline V gene sequence: CDR1 LNHNV, CDR2 YYDKDF (reference sequence). V lost 3 bases and J lost 5; bases outside the gene matches: 5. This CDR3 is built from 14 residues. The CDR3 spells CATSRDRVDYGYTF. Written as DNA, the CDR3 is TGTGCCACCAGCAGGGACAGGGTGGATTATGGCTACACCTTC.

CDR3 coding DNA: TGCAGTGCGAGCCGCGCAGGTTCTGTTTGTGGCTACACCTTC. Its protein is CSASRAGSVCGYTF. The chain joins TRBV20-1 to TRBJ1-2; D not resolved. The V end was cut by 6 bases, the J end by 7 bases, with 21 bases between. Germline CDR1 DFQATT, CDR2 SNEGSKA (reference sequence). The CDR3 extends over 14 amino acids.

This clonotype was recorded at least ten times. The V and J genes are TRBV12-3 or TRBV12-4 and TRBJ2-3; D is unresolved. Trimming left V 6 bases short and J 2 bases short, with 6 bases between. This CDR3 region has 12 residues. The CDR3, as DNA: TGTGCCAGCAGCTTCTACACAGATACGCAGTATTTT. Translating it yields CASSFYTDTQYF.

The V and J genes are TRBV18 and TRBJ2-7, with D unresolved. The CDR3 sequence is 14 residues long. V lost 2 bases to trimming and J lost 2 bases, with 10 bases between them. Germline values: CDR1 KGHSH, CDR2 LQKENI. CDR3 nucleotide sequence: TGTGCCAGCTCACCAGGACGGAGAGCCTACGAGCAGTACTTC. Translation: CASSPGRRAYEQYF. The full variable domain, its missing parts supplied by reference TRBV18 and TRBJ2-7, is NAGVMQNPRHLVRRRGQEARLRCSPMKGHSHVYWYRQLPEEGLKFMVYLQKENIIDESGMPKERFSAEFPKEGPSILRIQQVVRGDSAAYFCASSPGRRAYEQYFGPGTRLTVT.

This clonotype turned up a few times. The chain couples TRBV14 to TRBJ2-7; 7 bases map to TRBD1. The ends lost 2 bases at V and 3 bases at J; junction bases unmatched: 7. Germline V lookup: CDR1 SGHDN, CDR2 FVKESK. The CDR3 runs to 15 residues. The CDR3 is CASSQKQGQFYEQYF. DNA of the CDR3: TGTGCCAGCAGCCAAAAACAGGGACAGTTCTACGAGCAGTACTTC.

The chain employs TRBV28 and TRBJ2-7, with D possibly matching TRBD1 (6 bases). The V gene lost 3 bases and the J gene lost 12 bases, with 18 bases spanning the gap. The germline V gene encodes CDR1 MDHEN and CDR2 SYDVKM. The CDR3 runs to 13 residues. CDR3 sequence reads: CASSFQGLETRYF. The CDR3 region has the DNA TGTGCCAGCAGTTTTCAGGGGCTTGAGACCCGGTACTTC.

CDR3 sequence reads: CASLVGRHRYTF. CDR3 nucleotides: TGTGCCAGCTTAGTTGGCCGTCATCGCTACACCTTC. This sequence joins TRBV28 and TRBJ1-2, with D unresolved. Between the trimmed V and J ends, which lost 8 bases and 9 bases, there was a span of 16 bases. This CDR3 comprises 12 residues. Germline-derived CDR1 and CDR2 are MDHEN and SYDVKM.

In DNA form, the CDR3 reads TGCGCCAGCAGCCAAGACAGGGGACAGGAGACCTATGGCTACACCTTC. Protein sequence: CASSQDRGQETYGYTF. This rearrangement joins TRBV4-1 to TRBJ1-2, with TRBD1 matching over 8 bases. Germline loops: CDR1 MGHRA, CDR2 YSYEKL. CDR3 length: 16 amino acids. The ends lost 0 bases at V and 4 bases at J; junction bases unmatched: 7.

The chain is built from TRBV24-1 and TRBJ2-3; TRBD2 matches at 7 bases. Germline CDR1 KGHDR, CDR2 SFDVKD. The CDR3 totals 16 residues. The junction had 8 bases not matched to a gene; V was cut back by 5 bases and J by 1 base. The CDR3 reads CATSGPAREGTDTQYF. The CDR3 DNA reads TGTGCCACCAGTGGCCCGGCCCGGGAGGGCACAGATACGCAGTATTTT.

The table lists this clonotype with a few counts. The V call is TRBV7-9, the J call TRBJ2-4; 10 positions match TRBD1. Germline V CDR1 and CDR2: SEHNR, FQNEAQ (reference sequence). This CDR3 has 13 residues. The J segment lost 8 bases and the V segment lost 5 bases, leaving 3 bases of the junction unmatched. CDR3 protein: CASSVGQGDIQYF. CDR3 nucleotides: TGTGCCAGCAGCGTAGGACAGGGGGACATTCAGTACTTC.

The chain links TRBV4-1 to TRBJ2-1; TRBD2 matches 9 bases. J gave up 7 bases and V 4 bases, and 11 bases lay outside the gene matches. Germline CDR1 is MGHRA and CDR2 is YSYEKL. The CDR3 sequence is 16 residues long. The CDR3 sequence is CASSRIKREEGNEQFF. The CDR3, as DNA: TGCGCCAGCAGCCGAATCAAGCGGGAGGAGGGGAATGAGCAGTTCTTC.

The CDR3 region has the DNA TGCGCCAGCAGCGTGGGGGACAGGCGGAACACTGAAGCTTTCTTT. Translating gives CASSVGDRRNTEAFF. This chain uses TRBV5-1 with TRBJ1-1; 8 nucleotides align to TRBD1. The CDR3 has 15 amino acids. The V gene end was trimmed by 4 bases and the J gene end by 1 base; junction bases not matched to a gene: 6. Per germline, CDR1 SGHRS and CDR2 YFSETQ.

V gene TRBV6-5 combines with J gene TRBJ2-5, with 9 nucleotides matching TRBD1. Judging by the DNA end, TRBJ2-7 fits better; the J call may be wrong. The germline V gene encodes CDR1 MNHEY and CDR2 SVGAGI. The CDR3 has 18 amino acids. DNA for the CDR3: TGTGCCAGCAGTTACTCGATGACCCCCGGGACAGGGAACTACGAGCAGTACTTC. Amino acid sequence: CASSYSMTPGTGNYEQYF.